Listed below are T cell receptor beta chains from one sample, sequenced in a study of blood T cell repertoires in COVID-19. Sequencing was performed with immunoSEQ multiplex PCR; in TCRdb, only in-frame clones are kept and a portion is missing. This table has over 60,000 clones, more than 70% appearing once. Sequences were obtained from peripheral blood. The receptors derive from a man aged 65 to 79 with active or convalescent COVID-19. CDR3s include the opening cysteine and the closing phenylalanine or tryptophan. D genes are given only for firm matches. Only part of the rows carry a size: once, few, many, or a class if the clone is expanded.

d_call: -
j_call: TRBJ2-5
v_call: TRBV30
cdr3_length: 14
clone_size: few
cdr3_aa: CAWRPPGPQETQYF
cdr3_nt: TGTGCCTGGAGACCCCCGGGTCCTCAAGAGACCCAGTACTTC

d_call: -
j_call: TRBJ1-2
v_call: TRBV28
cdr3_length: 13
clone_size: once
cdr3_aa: CASSFLGRGGYTF
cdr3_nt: TGTGCCAGCAGTTTTTTGGGGAGAGGAGGCTACACCTTC

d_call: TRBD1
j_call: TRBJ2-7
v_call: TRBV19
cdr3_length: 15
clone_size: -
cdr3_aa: CASSIGEGTGDEQYF
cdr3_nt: TGTGCCAGTAGTATAGGGGAGGGGACAGGGGACGAGCAGTACTTC

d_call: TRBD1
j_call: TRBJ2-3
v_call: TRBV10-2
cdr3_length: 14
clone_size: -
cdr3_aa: CASSGQGRRDTQYF
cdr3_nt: TGCGCCAGCAGCGGACAGGGAAGGAGGGATACGCAGTATTTT

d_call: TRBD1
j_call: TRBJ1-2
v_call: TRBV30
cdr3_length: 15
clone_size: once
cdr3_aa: CAWRPGTAANYGYTF
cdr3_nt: TGTGCCTGGAGGCCTGGGACAGCAGCTAACTATGGCTACACCTTC

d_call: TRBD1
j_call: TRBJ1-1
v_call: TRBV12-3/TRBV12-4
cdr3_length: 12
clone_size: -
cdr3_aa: CASSQGQGVAFF
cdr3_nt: TGTGCCAGCAGCCAGGGACAGGGTGTGGCTTTCTTT

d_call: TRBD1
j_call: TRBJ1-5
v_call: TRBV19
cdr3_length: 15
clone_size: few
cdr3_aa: CASRRQGVSNQPQHF
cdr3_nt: TGTGCCAGTAGGAGACAGGGAGTAAGCAATCAGCCCCAGCATTTT

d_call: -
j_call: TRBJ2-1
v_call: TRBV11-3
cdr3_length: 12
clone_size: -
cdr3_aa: CASSLVANEQFF
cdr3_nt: TGTGCCAGCAGCTTGGTAGCCAATGAGCAGTTCTTC

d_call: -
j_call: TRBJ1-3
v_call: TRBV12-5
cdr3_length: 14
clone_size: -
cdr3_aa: CASAGGHLGNTIYF
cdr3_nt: TGTGCTAGTGCCGGGGGGCACTTAGGAAACACCATATATTTT

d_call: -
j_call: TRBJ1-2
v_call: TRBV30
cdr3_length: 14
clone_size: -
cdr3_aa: CAWSVLGRGLGYTF
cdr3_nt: TGTGCCTGGAGTGTACTAGGGAGAGGATTGGGCTACACCTTC

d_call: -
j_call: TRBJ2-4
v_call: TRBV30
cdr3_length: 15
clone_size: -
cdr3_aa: CAWGTGLIGGTIQYF
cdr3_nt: TGTGCCTGGGGCACTGGGCTAATAGGGGGAACCATTCAGTACTTC

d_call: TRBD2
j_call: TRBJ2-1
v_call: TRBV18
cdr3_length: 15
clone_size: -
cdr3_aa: CASSNGGFSYNEQFF
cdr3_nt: TGTGCCAGCTCTAACGGGGGGTTCTCCTACAATGAGCAGTTCTTC

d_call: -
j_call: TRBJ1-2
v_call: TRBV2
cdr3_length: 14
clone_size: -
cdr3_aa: CASSDFSGAGGYTF
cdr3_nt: TGTGCCAGCAGTGACTTCTCAGGCGCTGGTGGCTACACCTTC

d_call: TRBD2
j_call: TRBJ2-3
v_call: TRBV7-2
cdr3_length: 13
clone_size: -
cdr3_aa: CASSPPSGSLGYF
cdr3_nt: TGTGCCAGCAGCCCACCTAGCGGGAGTCTTGGGTATTTT

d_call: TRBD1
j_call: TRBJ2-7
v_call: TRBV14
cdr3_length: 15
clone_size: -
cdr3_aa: CASSQGPGQGYEQYF
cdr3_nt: TGTGCCAGCAGCCAAGGGCCCGGACAGGGTTACGAGCAGTACTTC

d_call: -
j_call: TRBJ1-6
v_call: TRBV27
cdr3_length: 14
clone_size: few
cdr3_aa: CASSFGGVNSPLHF
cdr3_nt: TGTGCCAGCAGTTTTGGAGGGGTAAATTCACCCCTCCACTTT

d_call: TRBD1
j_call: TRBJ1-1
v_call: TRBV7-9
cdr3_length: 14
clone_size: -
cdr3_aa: CASSPGQGVTEAFF
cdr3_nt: TGTGCCAGCAGCCCAGGACAGGGGGTGACTGAAGCTTTCTTT

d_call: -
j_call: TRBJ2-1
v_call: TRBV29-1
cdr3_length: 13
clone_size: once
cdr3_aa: CSVLGEFTNEQFF
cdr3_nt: TGCAGCGTTCTAGGCGAATTTACCAATGAGCAGTTCTTC

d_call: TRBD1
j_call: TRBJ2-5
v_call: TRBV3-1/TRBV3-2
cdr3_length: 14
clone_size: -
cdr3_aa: CASSRQGVQETQYF
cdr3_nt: TGTGCCAGCAGCCGTCAGGGGGTCCAAGAGACCCAGTACTTC

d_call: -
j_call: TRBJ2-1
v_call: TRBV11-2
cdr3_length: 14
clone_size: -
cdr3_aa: CASSLGRLGNEQFF
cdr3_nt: TGTGCCAGCAGCTTAGGGAGACTGGGCAATGAGCAGTTCTTC

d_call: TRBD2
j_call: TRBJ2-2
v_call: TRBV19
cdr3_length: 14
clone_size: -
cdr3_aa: CASKGLAGPGELFF
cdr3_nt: TGTGCCAGTAAAGGACTAGCGGGTCCCGGGGAGCTGTTTTTT

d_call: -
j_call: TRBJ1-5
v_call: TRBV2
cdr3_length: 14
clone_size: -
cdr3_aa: CASSLRGINQPQHF
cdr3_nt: TGTGCCAGCAGCCTCCGGGGAATCAATCAGCCCCAGCATTTT

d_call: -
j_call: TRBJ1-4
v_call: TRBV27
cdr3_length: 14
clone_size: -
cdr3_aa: CASSFDSNQEKLFF
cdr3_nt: TGTGCCAGCAGTTTCGACAGTAATCAGGAAAAACTGTTTTTT

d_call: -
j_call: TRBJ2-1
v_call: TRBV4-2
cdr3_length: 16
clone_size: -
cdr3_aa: CASSSIAGNTYNEQFF
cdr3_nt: TGTGCCAGCAGCTCCATTGCGGGAAACACCTACAATGAGCAGTTCTTC

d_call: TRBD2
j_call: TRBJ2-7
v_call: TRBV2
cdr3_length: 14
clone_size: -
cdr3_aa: CASSDGGGNYEQYF
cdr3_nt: TGTGCCAGCAGTGATGGCGGGGGTAACTACGAGCAGTACTTC

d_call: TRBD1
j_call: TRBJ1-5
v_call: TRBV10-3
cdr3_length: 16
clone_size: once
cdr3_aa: CAISESRGGAGQPQHF
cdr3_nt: TGTGCCATCAGTGAGTCAAGAGGGGGCGCGGGTCAGCCCCAGCATTTT

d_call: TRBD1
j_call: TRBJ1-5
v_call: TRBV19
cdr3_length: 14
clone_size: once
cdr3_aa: CASTGTGGNQPQHF
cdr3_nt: TGTGCCAGTACCGGGACAGGGGGTAATCAGCCCCAGCATTTT

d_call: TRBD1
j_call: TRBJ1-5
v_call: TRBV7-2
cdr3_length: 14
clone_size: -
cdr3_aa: CASSPDRGNQPQHF
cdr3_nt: TGTGCCAGCAGCCCGGACAGGGGAAATCAGCCCCAGCATTTT

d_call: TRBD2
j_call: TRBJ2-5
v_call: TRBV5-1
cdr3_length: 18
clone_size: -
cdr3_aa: CASSSGGLAGGFQETQYF
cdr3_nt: TGCGCCAGCAGCTCCGGCGGGCTGGCGGGGGGGTTCCAAGAGACCCAGTACTTC

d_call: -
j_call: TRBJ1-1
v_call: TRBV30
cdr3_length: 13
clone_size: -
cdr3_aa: CAWSKNRDTEAFF
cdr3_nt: TGTGCCTGGAGTAAGAACAGGGACACTGAAGCTTTCTTT

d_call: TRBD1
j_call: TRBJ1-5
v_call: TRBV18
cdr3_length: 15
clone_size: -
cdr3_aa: CASSPDRDSDQPQHF
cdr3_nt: TGTGCCAGCTCACCGGACAGGGATTCGGATCAGCCCCAGCATTTT

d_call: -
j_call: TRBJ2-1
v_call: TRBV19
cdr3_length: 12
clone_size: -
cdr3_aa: CASSSQRNEQFF
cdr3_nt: TGTGCCAGTAGTTCTCAGCGCAATGAGCAGTTCTTC

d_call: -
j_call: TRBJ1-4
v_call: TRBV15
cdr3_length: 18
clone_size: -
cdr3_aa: CATSRDPGGPTTNEKLFF
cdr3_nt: TGTGCCACCAGCAGAGACCCTGGTGGGCCGACAACTAATGAAAAACTGTTTTTT

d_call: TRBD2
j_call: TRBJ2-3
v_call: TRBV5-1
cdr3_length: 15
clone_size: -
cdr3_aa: CASSLSTSAPDTQYF
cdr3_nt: TGCGCCAGCAGCTTGTCTACTAGCGCCCCAGATACGCAGTATTTT

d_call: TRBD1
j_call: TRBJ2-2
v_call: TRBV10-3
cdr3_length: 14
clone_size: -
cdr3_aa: CAINQDRDTGELFF
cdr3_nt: TGTGCCATCAATCAGGACAGGGACACCGGGGAGCTGTTTTTT

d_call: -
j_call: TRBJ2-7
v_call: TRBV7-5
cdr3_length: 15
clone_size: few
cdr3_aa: CVRSLWTSGDYEQYF
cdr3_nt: TGTGTCAGAAGCCTGTGGACTAGCGGGGACTACGAGCAGTACTTC

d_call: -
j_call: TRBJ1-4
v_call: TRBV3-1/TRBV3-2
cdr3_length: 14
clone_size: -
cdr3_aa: CASSQIPSNEKLFF
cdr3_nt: TGTGCCAGCAGCCAAATACCGAGCAATGAAAAACTGTTTTTT

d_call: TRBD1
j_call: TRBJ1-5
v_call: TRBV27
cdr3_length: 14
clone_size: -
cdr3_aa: CASSLEGANQPQHF
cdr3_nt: TGTGCCAGCAGTTTAGAGGGGGCGAATCAGCCCCAGCATTTT

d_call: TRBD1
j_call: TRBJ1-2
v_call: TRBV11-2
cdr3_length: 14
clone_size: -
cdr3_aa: CASSLEGQIYGYTF
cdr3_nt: TGTGCCAGCAGCTTAGAGGGACAGATCTATGGCTACACCTTC

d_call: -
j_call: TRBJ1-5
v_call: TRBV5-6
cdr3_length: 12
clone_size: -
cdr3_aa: CASSLSAGTQHF
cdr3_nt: TGTGCCAGCAGCTTGAGTGCGGGAACCCAGCATTTT

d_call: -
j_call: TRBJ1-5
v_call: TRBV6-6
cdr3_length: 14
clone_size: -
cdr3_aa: CASSSGGSNQPQHF
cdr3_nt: TGTGCCAGCAGTTCGGGTGGTAGCAATCAGCCCCAGCATTTT

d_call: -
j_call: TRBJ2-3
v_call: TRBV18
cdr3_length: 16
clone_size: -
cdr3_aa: CASSPRFNQNSDTQYF
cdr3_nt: TGTGCCAGCTCACCCCGTTTTAACCAAAACTCAGATACGCAGTATTTT

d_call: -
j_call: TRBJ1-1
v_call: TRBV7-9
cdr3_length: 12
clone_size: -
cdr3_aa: CASSLSITEAFF
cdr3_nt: TGTGCCAGCAGCTTAAGCATCACTGAAGCTTTCTTT

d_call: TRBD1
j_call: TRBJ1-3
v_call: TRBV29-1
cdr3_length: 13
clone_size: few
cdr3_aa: CSVRGHSGNTIYF
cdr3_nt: TGCAGCGTTAGGGGGCACTCTGGAAACACCATATATTTT

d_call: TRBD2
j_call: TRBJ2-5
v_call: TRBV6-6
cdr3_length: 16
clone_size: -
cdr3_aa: CASRRGLAGLQETQYF
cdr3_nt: TGTGCCAGCAGGCGCGGACTAGCGGGGCTCCAAGAGACCCAGTACTTC

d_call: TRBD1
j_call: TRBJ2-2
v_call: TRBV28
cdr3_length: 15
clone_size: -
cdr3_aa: CAIEVGQGRDGELFF
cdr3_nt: TGTGCCATCGAAGTAGGACAGGGGAGAGACGGGGAGCTGTTTTTT

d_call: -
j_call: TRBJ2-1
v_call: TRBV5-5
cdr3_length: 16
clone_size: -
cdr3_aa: CASSSRSGVDYNEQFF
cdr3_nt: TGTGCCAGCAGCTCCAGGTCAGGGGTTGACTACAATGAGCAGTTCTTC

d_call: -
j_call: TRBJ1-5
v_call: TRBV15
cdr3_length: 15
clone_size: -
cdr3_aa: CATSRDRVPNQPQHF
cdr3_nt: TGTGCCACCAGCAGAGATCGAGTCCCCAATCAGCCCCAGCATTTT

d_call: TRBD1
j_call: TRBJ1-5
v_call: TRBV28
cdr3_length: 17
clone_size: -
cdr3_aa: CASRSAKADRENQPQHF
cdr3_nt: TGTGCCAGCAGGTCGGCTAAGGCTGACAGGGAGAATCAGCCCCAGCATTTT

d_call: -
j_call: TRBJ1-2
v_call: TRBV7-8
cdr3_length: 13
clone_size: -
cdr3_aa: CASSPRGSYGYTF
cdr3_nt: TGTGCCAGCAGCCCCCGGGGGAGCTATGGCTACACCTTC

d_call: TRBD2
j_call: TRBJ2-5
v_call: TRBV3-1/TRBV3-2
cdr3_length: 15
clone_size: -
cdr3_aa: CASSQGLPIGETQYF
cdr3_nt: TGTGCCAGCAGCCAGGGACTACCAATAGGAGAGACCCAGTACTTC

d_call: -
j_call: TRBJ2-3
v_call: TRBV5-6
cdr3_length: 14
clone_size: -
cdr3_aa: CASSHTGEADTQYF
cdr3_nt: TGTGCCAGCAGCCATACAGGGGAGGCCGATACGCAGTATTTT

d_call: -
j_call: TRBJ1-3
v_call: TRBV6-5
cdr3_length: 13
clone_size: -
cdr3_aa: CASSSPSGNTIYF
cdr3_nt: TGTGCCAGCAGTTCCCCATCTGGAAACACCATATATTTT

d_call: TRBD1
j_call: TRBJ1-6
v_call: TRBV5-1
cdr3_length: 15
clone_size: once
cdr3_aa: CASSLGDRANSPLHF
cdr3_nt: TGCGCCAGCAGCTTAGGCGACAGGGCTAATTCACCCCTCCACTTT

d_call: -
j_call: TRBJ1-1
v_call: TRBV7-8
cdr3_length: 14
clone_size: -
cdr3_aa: CASSLGTGNTEAFF
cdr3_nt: TGTGCCAGCAGCTTAGGTACAGGGAACACTGAAGCTTTCTTT

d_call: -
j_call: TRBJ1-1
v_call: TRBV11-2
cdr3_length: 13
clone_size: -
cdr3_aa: CASSPGGSTEAFF
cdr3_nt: TGTGCCAGCAGCCCAGGAGGGAGCACTGAAGCTTTCTTT

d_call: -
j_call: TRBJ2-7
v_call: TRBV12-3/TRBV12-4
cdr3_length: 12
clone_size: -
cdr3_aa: CASSLRGYEQYF
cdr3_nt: TGTGCCAGCAGTTTACGGGGATACGAGCAGTACTTC